Sequencing of this T cell receptor beta chain was carried out in a study of technical replicates of blood from several donors. Generated by immunoSEQ multiplex PCR, the TCRdb table keeps only in-frame clones and is missing some. The sample shows tens of thousands of clones, 95% to 98% of them seen only once. The TCR comes from a human donor in good health. The sample consisted of T cells isolated from PBMCs.

The CDR3 DNA reads as TGTGCCAGTAGTATAGGCGGGGTATATGGCTACACCTTC. Protein: CASSIGGVYGYTF. This chain links TRBV19 with TRBJ1-2; D call uncertain. V was trimmed by 1 base and J by 5 bases, leaving 8 bases between them. Germline-derived CDR1 and CDR2 are LNHDA and SQIVND (reference sequence). The CDR3 is made up of 13 amino acids.